Sequencing of this T cell receptor beta chain was carried out in a study of blood T cell repertoires in COVID-19 (dated by TCRdb to 2019 to 2021). About the study as a whole: Samples from collaborators originated in the United States, Italy and Spain and spanned both the acute and convalescent phases of COVID-19. The prospective study material was composed of cDNA or gDNA derived from T cells, B-cell-depleted T cells, or PBMCs. Samples came from the ongoing ImmuneRACE study (first 160 participants) plus 1,254 subjects from 6 global collaborators. The repertoires were made available in a free public database intended to serve as a resource for research on the immune response to SARS-CoV-2. Subjects who had been exposed to COVID-19, were actively infected with it, or had recovered from it provided the deeply sampled blood TCRbeta repertoires that made up the dataset. Where HLA class I and class II types were available, the types were taken from metadata supplied by the sample provider, not from assay-based typing. Nearly every sample came with metadata listing a de-identified subject ID, COVID-19 status, age in years and sex.

TCRbeta CDR3 regions were amplified from genomic DNA using the immunoSEQ Assay, a bias-controlled multiplex PCR. The paper's processing steps were these. The number of nucleated cells in each sample was estimated by amplification of reference gene primers within the assay. Sequence reads were collapsed and filtered to measure the absolute abundance of every unique TCRbeta CDR3 rearrangement. For each sample, productive Simpson clonality was calculated by taking the square root of Simpson's diversity index across productive rearrangements. Entries here come from immuneACCESS through TCRdb and include only in-frame sequences with V and J called. Some clones fail to appear in such tables; in the studies checked, an unresolved V gene covers under half of the shortfall, and the cause of the remainder is unknown. That table supplies the V and J calls and clone size; D and trimming were determined from the DNA. This sample is represented by about 300,000 clones; around 89% of them were singletons. 6% to 8% of the sample rests with the top ten.

In Seattle, one collaborating source enrolled patients while the infection was active and tracked those patients longitudinally over the course of disease. Collaborating institutions collected whole blood in K2EDTA tubes following their own protocols. For TCRbeta analysis, collaborators shipped samples in one of three forms: frozen whole blood, isolated PBMCs, or DNA extracted from either of those sample types. Findings and caveats that apply to the study as a whole: The quantity of clinical and demographic metadata differed by source and by participant and was supplied without curation.

The CDR3, cysteine through phenylalanine, is 13 amino acids long. The DNA shown is the 39-base CDR3, in frame from base 1. V loses 3 bases of germline sequence and J loses 5 bases, and the interval between the two ends is 9 bases. The CDR1 and CDR2 encoded by the germline V gene are SGHTA and FQGTGA. As concerns this clone: The antigen it recognizes is unknown. No much larger clone exists at a distance of one base, and base qualities are not known.

This TCR derives from a woman aged 45-60 years with COVID-19, enrolled during active disease. The chain couples TRBV7-3 to TRBJ2-3; D gene: possibly TRBD2, on 5 matching bases. The source material was peripheral blood. The nucleotide sequence reads TGTGCCAGCAGCTTCCTAGGGAGAGATACGCAGTATTTT. Its protein is CASSFLGRDTQYF.